Listed below are T cell receptor beta chains from one sample, sequenced in a study of shared clonotypes between healthy human individuals. The table came from immunoSEQ multiplex PCR; TCRdb's copy has only in-frame clones and leaves some out. This table has some 2,100,000 clones, almost 96% appearing once. Sequenced: naive CD4+ T cells sorted from blood. These receptors were taken from a man aged 18 to 35 in good health. Both conserved end residues are trimmed from each CDR3. Fields, in order: V gene, J gene, CDR3 protein.

V gene: TRBV5-6
J gene: TRBJ1-5
CDR3 protein: ASSLGQGLNQPQH

V gene: TRBV5-4
J gene: TRBJ2-3
CDR3 protein: ASSGPRDRAPTQY

V gene: TRBV5-4
J gene: TRBJ2-7
CDR3 protein: ASTGTGQGANEQY

V gene: TRBV5-6
J gene: TRBJ1-6
CDR3 protein: ASSLPGGGGSPLH

V gene: TRBV7-8
J gene: TRBJ1-1
CDR3 protein: ASSHATGDTEAF

V gene: TRBV6-5
J gene: TRBJ2-7
CDR3 protein: ASSYDRTSYEQY

V gene: TRBV7-6
J gene: TRBJ1-3
CDR3 protein: ASSLETGTGNTIY

V gene: TRBV7-2
J gene: TRBJ1-3
CDR3 protein: ASSPPGDSGNTIY

V gene: TRBV14
J gene: TRBJ2-6
CDR3 protein: ASSQAWGTGANVLT

V gene: TRBV5-4
J gene: TRBJ1-2
CDR3 protein: ASSLTGTVYGYT

V gene: TRBV7-2
J gene: TRBJ1-4
CDR3 protein: ASSLVQMNNEKLF

V gene: TRBV10-3
J gene: TRBJ1-5
CDR3 protein: AISEASDNRGRLMGNQPQH

V gene: TRBV6-5
J gene: TRBJ1-2
CDR3 protein: ASSPDGYISYT

V gene: TRBV5-1
J gene: TRBJ1-4
CDR3 protein: ASSPVPGQEEKLF

V gene: TRBV25-1
J gene: TRBJ2-5
CDR3 protein: ASSLSGTGTETQY

V gene: TRBV19
J gene: TRBJ1-2
CDR3 protein: ASETGTSANYGYT

V gene: TRBV7-9
J gene: TRBJ1-6
CDR3 protein: ASSLATGEASPLH

V gene: TRBV4-3
J gene: TRBJ2-7
CDR3 protein: ASSRRQPEY

V gene: TRBV19
J gene: TRBJ2-7
CDR3 protein: ASSIGLASSYEQY

V gene: TRBV6-5
J gene: TRBJ2-3
CDR3 protein: ASSRTVSDTQY

V gene: TRBV6-1
J gene: TRBJ1-5
CDR3 protein: ASGPGQGGNQPQH

V gene: TRBV18
J gene: TRBJ2-1
CDR3 protein: ASSPRSGDHNEQF

V gene: TRBV5-1
J gene: TRBJ1-6
CDR3 protein: ASSLDSVQNSPLH

V gene: TRBV18
J gene: TRBJ2-3
CDR3 protein: ASSPGYQDTQY

V gene: TRBV5-6
J gene: TRBJ2-5
CDR3 protein: YPGEETQY

V gene: TRBV12-2
J gene: TRBJ1-6
CDR3 protein: ASRFYRGQKNSPLH

V gene: TRBV15
J gene: TRBJ2-5
CDR3 protein: ATSRGETQY

V gene: TRBV7-8
J gene: TRBJ1-2
CDR3 protein: ASSFGDGSYGYT

V gene: TRBV6-5
J gene: TRBJ2-1
CDR3 protein: ASSPWTGPNEQF

V gene: TRBV28
J gene: TRBJ2-1
CDR3 protein: ASSPLGQGSYNEQF

V gene: TRBV30
J gene: TRBJ1-5
CDR3 protein: AWGHIDRDNQPQH

V gene: TRBV5-4
J gene: TRBJ2-7
CDR3 protein: ASSYRDRASYEQY

V gene: TRBV11-2
J gene: TRBJ1-2
CDR3 protein: ASSREDRVKGYT

V gene: TRBV5-4
J gene: TRBJ2-1
CDR3 protein: AEGWGETYNEQF

V gene: TRBV4-3
J gene: TRBJ2-1
CDR3 protein: ASSPSGSGSDEQF

V gene: TRBV12-5
J gene: TRBJ1-3
CDR3 protein: ASGSSGADTIY

V gene: TRBV4-3
J gene: TRBJ2-3
CDR3 protein: ASSLLAGGTDTQY

V gene: TRBV30
J gene: TRBJ2-7
CDR3 protein: AWSNQRGLAGGPRSYEQY

V gene: TRBV10-3
J gene: TRBJ2-3
CDR3 protein: AISEPQAGAKDTQY

V gene: TRBV5-6
J gene: TRBJ2-5
CDR3 protein: ASSMGQGLQETQY

V gene: TRBV10-1
J gene: TRBJ2-4
CDR3 protein: ASSERARGDIQY